Included here is one T cell receptor beta chain sequence, with context. Profiled with immunoSEQ multiplex PCR; TCRdb holds only in-frame clones, not every one. In the table there are 100,000 to 110,000 clones, around 81% of which are singletons. CDR1 SGHTA and CDR2 FQGNSA come from the germline V gene. The trim removed 5 bases at V and 4 bases at J, leaving 6 bases unmatched. The CDR3 covers 15 residues. This record belongs to a study of blood T cell repertoires in COVID-19. This TCR was sampled from a man aged 50 to 60 with active or convalescent COVID-19. The V gene is TRBV7-2, the J gene TRBJ2-3, with 10 bases lining up with TRBD2. Sequenced: peripheral blood. CDR3: CASSLLAGVPDTQYF. The CDR3 DNA reads TGTGCCAGCAGCCTCCTAGCGGGAGTACCAGATACGCAGTATTTT.